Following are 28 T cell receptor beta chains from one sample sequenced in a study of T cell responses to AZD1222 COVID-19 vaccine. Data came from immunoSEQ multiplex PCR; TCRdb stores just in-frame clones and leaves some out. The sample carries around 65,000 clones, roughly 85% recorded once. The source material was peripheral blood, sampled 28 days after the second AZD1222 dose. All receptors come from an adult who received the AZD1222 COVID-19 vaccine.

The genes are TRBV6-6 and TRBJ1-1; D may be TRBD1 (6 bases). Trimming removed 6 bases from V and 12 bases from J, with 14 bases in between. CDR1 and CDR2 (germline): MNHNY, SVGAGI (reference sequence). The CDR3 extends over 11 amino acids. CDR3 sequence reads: CASSPGRGSFF. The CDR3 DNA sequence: TGTGCCAGCAGCCCAGGTAGGGGGTCTTTCTTT.

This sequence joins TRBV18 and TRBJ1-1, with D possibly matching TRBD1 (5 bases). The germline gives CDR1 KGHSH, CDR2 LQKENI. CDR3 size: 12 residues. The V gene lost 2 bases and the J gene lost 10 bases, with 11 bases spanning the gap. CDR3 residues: CASSPIGGGAFF. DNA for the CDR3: TGTGCCAGCTCACCAATCGGGGGGGGAGCTTTCTTT.

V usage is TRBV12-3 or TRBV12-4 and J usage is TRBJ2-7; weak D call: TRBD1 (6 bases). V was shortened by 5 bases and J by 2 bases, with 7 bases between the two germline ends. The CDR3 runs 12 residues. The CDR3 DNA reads TGTGCCAGCAGTCGACAGGCCTACGAGCAGTACTTC. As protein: CASSRQAYEQYF.

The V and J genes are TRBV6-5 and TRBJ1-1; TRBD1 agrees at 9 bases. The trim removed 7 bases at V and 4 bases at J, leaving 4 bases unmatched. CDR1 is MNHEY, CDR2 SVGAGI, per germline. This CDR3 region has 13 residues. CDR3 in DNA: TGTGCCAGCACACAGGGGGCCGGCACTGAAGCTTTCTTT. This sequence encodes CASTQGAGTEAFF.

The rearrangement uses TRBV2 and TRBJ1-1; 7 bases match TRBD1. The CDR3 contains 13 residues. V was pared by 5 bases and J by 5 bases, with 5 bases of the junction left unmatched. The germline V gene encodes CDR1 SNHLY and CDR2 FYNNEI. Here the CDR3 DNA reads TGTGCCAGCAGTTCACAGGGGCAAACTGAAGCTTTCTTT. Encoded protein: CASSSQGQTEAFF.

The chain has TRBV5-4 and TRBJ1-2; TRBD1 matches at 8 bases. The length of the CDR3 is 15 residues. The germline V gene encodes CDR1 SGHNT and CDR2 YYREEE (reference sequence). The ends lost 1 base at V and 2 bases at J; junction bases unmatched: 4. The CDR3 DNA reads TGTGCCAGCAGCTTGCAGGACAGGGAGAACTATGGCTACACCTTC. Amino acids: CASSLQDRENYGYTF.

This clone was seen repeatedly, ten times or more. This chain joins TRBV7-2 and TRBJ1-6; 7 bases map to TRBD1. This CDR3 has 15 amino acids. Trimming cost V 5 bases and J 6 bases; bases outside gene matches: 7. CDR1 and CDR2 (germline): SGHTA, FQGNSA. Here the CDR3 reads CASSPQGQRNSPLHF. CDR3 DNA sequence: TGTGCCAGCAGCCCGCAGGGACAGCGTAATTCACCCCTCCACTTT.

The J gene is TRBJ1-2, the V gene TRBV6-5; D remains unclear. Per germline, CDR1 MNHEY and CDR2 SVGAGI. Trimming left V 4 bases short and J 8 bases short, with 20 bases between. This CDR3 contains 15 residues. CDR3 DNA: TGTGCCAGCAGTTCCCCCTCGCGGGGAGGGAAAGGCTACACCTTC. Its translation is CASSSPSRGGKGYTF.

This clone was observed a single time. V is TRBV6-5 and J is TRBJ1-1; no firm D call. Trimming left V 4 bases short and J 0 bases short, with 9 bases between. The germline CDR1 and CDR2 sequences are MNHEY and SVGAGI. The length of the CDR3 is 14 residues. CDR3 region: CASSSALLNTEAFF. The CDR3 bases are TGTGCCAGCAGTTCTGCATTACTGAACACTGAAGCTTTCTTT.

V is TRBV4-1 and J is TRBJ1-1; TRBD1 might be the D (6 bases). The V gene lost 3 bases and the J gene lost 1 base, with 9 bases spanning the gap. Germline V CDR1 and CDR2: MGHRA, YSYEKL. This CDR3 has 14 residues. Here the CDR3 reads CASSQGATNTEAFF. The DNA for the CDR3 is TGCGCCAGCAGCCAGGGGGCTACGAACACTGAAGCTTTCTTT.

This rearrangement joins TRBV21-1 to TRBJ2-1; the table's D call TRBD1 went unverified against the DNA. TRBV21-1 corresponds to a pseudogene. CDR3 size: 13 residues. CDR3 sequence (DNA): TGTGCCGGGACCAGGGGAGTTGAGGATGAGCAGTTCTTC. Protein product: CAGTRGVEDEQFF.

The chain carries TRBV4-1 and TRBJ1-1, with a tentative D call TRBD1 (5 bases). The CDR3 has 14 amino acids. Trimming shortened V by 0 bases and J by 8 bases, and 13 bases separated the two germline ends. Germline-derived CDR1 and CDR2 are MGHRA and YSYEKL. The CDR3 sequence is CASSQDRGLPEAFF. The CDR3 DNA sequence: TGCGCCAGCAGCCAAGATCGGGGCCTCCCCGAAGCTTTCTTT.

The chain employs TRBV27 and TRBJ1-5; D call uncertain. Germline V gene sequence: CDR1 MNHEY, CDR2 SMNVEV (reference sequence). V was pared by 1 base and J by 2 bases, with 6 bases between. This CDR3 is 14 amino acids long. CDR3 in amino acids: CASSLYGGNQPQHF. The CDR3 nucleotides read TGTGCCAGCAGTTTATACGGGGGCAATCAGCCCCAGCATTTT.

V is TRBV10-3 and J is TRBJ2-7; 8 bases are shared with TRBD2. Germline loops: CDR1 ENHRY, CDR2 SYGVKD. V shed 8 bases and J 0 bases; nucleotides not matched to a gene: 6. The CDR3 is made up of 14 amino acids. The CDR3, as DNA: TGTGCCATCCGCGAGGGACTAGGCTCCTACGAGCAGTACTTC. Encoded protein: CAIREGLGSYEQYF.

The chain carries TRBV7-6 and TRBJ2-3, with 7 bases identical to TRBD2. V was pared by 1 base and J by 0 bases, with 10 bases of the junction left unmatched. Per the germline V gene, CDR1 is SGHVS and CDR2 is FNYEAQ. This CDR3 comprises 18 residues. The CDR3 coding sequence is TGTGCCAGCAGCTTAGGGAGCGGGACGCGTTTTAGCACAGATACGCAGTATTTT. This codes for CASSLGSGTRFSTDTQYF.

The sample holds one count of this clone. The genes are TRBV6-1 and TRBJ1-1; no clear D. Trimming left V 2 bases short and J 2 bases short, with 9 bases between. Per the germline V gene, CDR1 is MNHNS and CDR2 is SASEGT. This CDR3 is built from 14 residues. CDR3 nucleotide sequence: TGTGCCAGCAGTGAACAGGCGGTCAACACTGAAGCTTTCTTT. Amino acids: CASSEQAVNTEAFF.

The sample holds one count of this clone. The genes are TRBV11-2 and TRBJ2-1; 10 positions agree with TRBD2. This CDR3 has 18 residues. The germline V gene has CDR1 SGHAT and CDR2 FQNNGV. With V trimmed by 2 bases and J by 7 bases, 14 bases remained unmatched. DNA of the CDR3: TGTGCCAGCAGCTTATCGGTCTTGAGCGGGAGGGCCGGGAATGAGCAGTTCTTC. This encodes CASSLSVLSGRAGNEQFF.

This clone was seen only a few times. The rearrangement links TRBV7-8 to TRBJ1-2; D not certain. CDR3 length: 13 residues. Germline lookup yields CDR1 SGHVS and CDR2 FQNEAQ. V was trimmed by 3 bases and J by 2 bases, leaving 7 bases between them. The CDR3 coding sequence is TGTGCCAGCAGCTTCGTGCGAAACTATGGCTACACCTTC. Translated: CASSFVRNYGYTF.

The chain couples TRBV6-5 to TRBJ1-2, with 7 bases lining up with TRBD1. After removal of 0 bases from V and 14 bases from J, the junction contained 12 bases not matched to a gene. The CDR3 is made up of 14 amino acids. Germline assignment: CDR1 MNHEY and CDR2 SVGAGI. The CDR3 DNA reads TGTGCCAGCAGTTACTCGGGGCAGGGGGTGGTTTTTACCTTC. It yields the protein CASSYSGQGVVFTF.

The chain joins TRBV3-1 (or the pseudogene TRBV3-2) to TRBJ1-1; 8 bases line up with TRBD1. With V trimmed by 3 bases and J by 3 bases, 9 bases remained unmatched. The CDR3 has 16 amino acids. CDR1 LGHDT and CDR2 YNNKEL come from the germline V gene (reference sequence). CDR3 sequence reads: CASSQSRTGQDTEAFF. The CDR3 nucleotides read TGTGCCAGCAGCCAGTCGAGGACAGGGCAGGACACTGAAGCTTTCTTT.

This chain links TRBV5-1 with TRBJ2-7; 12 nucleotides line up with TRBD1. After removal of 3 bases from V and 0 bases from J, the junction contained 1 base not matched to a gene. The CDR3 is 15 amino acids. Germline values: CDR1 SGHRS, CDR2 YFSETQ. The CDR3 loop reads CASSSGQGASYEQYF. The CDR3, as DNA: TGCGCCAGCAGCTCGGGACAGGGGGCCTCCTACGAGCAGTACTTC.

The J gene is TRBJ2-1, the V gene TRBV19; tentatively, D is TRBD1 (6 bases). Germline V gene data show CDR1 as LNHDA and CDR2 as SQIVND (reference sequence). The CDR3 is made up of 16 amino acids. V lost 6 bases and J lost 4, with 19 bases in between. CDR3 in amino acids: CASRWSSSGQYNEQFF. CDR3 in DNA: TGTGCCAGTAGATGGAGCAGCTCAGGACAGTACAATGAGCAGTTCTTC.

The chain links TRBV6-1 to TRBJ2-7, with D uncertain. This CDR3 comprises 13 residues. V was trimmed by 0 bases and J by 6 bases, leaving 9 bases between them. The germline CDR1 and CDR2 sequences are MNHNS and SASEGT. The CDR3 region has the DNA TGTGCCAGCAGTGAAGCCGGCCTTGGCGAGCAGTACTTC. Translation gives CASSEAGLGEQYF.

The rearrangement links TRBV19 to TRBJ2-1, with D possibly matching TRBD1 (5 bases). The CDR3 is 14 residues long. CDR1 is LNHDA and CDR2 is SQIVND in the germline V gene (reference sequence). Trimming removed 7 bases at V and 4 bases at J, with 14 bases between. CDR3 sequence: CASNQGPPYNEQFF. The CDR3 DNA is TGTGCCAGTAATCAGGGCCCACCTTACAATGAGCAGTTCTTC.

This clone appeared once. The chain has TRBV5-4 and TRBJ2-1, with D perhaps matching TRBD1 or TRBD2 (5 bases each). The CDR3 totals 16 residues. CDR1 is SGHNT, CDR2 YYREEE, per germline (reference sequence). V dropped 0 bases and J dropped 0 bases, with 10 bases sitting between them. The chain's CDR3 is CASSLERGASYNEQFF. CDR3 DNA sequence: TGTGCCAGCAGCTTGGAGAGGGGTGCCTCCTACAATGAGCAGTTCTTC. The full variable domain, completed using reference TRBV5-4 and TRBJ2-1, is ETGVTQSPTHLIKTRGQQVTLRCSSQSGHNTVSWYQQALGQGPQFIFQYYREEENGRGNFPPRFSGLQFPNYSSELNVNALELDDSALYLCASSLERGASYNEQFFGPGTRLTVL.

This chain's CDR3 is CASSFTNRGQTEAFF. Here the CDR3 DNA reads TGTGCCAGCAGTTTCACGAACAGGGGGCAGACTGAAGCTTTCTTT. The rearrangement uses TRBV27 and TRBJ1-1, with 9 bases matching TRBD1. CDR3 length: 15 residues. V trimming: 3 bases; J trimming: 5 bases; junction bases outside the gene matches: 7. Germline V gene lookup returns CDR1 MNHEY and CDR2 SMNVEV (reference sequence).

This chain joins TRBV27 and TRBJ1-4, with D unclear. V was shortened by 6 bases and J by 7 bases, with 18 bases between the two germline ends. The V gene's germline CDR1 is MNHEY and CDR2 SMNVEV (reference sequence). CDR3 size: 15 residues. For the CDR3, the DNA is TGTGCCAGCAGCTTGTGGCAGCCCGGGATTGAAAAACTGTTTTTT. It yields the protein CASSLWQPGIEKLFF.

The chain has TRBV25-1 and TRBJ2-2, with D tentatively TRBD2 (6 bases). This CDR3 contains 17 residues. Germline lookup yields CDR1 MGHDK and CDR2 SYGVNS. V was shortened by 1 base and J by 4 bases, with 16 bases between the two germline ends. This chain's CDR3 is CASSESILGGFTGELFF. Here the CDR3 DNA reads TGTGCCAGCAGTGAATCTATCCTCGGGGGATTCACCGGGGAGCTGTTTTTT.